The 12 T cell receptor beta chains given below trace back to one sample, sequenced in a study of shared clonotypes between healthy human individuals (dated by TCRdb to the early 2020s). The method behind the library was the immunoSEQ multiplex PCR assay. The clones in this table, taken by TCRdb from immuneACCESS, are in-frame only. Not every clone is retained; where verified, under half of the shortfall comes from an unresolved V gene, and the cause of the rest is unknown. The sample table holds hundreds of thousands of clones, of which roughly 96% were seen once. The ten largest clones take up less than 0.35% of the sample. The sequenced material came from memory CD8+ T cells sorted from blood. According to the study, the label for this sample's cell subset or site signals: CD45RO+ cells pooled with CCR7-negative TemRA cells. The receptor source for this set is a man younger than 40 in good health.

The chain uses TRBV9 and TRBJ2-3; TRBD1 might be the D (6 bases). V was clipped by 0 bases and J by 0 bases, with 11 bases between them. Germline CDR1 reads SGDLS; CDR2 reads YYNGEE. CDR3 size: 16 residues. The CDR3 region is CASSVAGTPSTDTQYF. The CDR3 nucleotides are TGTGCCAGCAGCGTAGCCGGGACACCTAGCACAGATACGCAGTATTTT.

This chain connects TRBV25-1 to TRBJ1-4; D is possibly TRBD1 (6 bases). V lost 5 bases to trimming and J lost 5 bases, with 15 bases between them. Germline-derived CDR1 and CDR2 are MGHDK and SYGVNS. This CDR3 has 15 amino acids. The CDR3 reads CASSTWTVGNEKLFF. The CDR3 DNA sequence: TGTGCCAGCAGTACTTGGACAGTCGGCAATGAAAAACTGTTTTTT.

The genes are TRBV12-5 and TRBJ2-2, with D tentatively TRBD1 (6 bases). Trimming cost V 0 bases and J 3 bases, with 11 bases left between them. This CDR3 has 16 residues. The germline CDR1 and CDR2 sequences are LGHNT and FRNRAP. CDR3 loop: CASGLVSGQYTGELFF. The CDR3 DNA reads as TGTGCTAGTGGTTTGGTATCAGGACAGTACACCGGGGAGCTGTTTTTT.

This clone occurred a few times. This chain links TRBV6-5 with TRBJ2-6; the D is unclear. V gave up 6 bases and J gave up 0 bases, with 9 bases separating them. This CDR3 comprises 15 residues. CDR1 is MNHEY, CDR2 SVGAGI, per germline. The CDR3 protein is CASRPPGSGANVLTF. DNA of the CDR3: TGTGCCAGCAGACCCCCCGGCTCTGGGGCCAACGTCCTGACTTTC.

This chain joins TRBV6-4 and TRBJ2-5; D not certain. The CDR3 has 13 amino acids. Germline CDR1 MRHNA, CDR2 SNTAGT. Trimming pared 7 bases from V and 2 bases from J, leaving 11 bases between. The CDR3 here is CASTMKIQETQYF. In DNA form, the CDR3 reads TGTGCCAGCACCATGAAAATTCAAGAGACCCAGTACTTC.

CDR3 in amino acids: CSGERAGEQYF. CDR3 nucleotide sequence: TGCAGTGGCGAGCGGGCGGGGGAGCAGTACTTC. J is TRBJ2-7 and V is TRBV20-1; possibly TRBD2 for D (6 bases). This CDR3 is 11 amino acids long. Germline V gene sequence: CDR1 DFQATT, CDR2 SNEGSKA (reference sequence). V was cut by 7 bases and J by 7 bases, with 14 bases left in between.

For this clone: Relative to the germline gene, one junction end is altered; a read error may explain this. The rearrangement uses TRBV7-7 and TRBJ2-3; D is unresolved. The germline gives CDR1 SSHAT, CDR2 FNYEAQ (reference sequence). There are 15 residues in the CDR3. CDR3 sequence (DNA): TGTGCTAGCAGCTTAGGCCCTCTAAGCACAGATACGCAGTATTTT. This gives the protein CASSLGPLSTDTQYF. The full variable domain, rest sourced from reference TRBV7-7 and TRBJ2-3, is GAGVSQSPRYKVTKRGQDVTLRCDPISSHATLYWYQQALGQGPEFLTYFNYEAQPDKSGLPSDRFSAERPEGSISTLTIQRTEQRDSAMYRCASSLGPLSTDTQYFGPGTRLTVL.

This rearrangement joins TRBV19 to TRBJ2-3, with 9 bases identical to TRBD1. The CDR3 is 15 amino acids. Germline V gene sequence: CDR1 LNHDA, CDR2 SQIVND (reference sequence). The trim removed 5 bases at V and 4 bases at J, leaving 7 bases unmatched. The chain's CDR3 is CASSLLQGAADTQYF. The DNA of the CDR3 is TGTGCCAGTAGTCTACTACAGGGGGCAGCAGATACGCAGTATTTT.

This chain connects TRBV11-2 to TRBJ2-1; D possibly uses TRBD1 or TRBD2 (5 bases each). The germline CDR1 and CDR2 sequences are SGHAT and FQNNGV. V was shortened by 3 bases and J by 12 bases, with 27 bases between the two germline ends. The CDR3 is made up of 17 amino acids. In nucleotides, the CDR3 is TGTGCCAGCAGCTTCTATCCCCGGGACGGGCTGACATTTCGGCAGTTCTTC. Translation: CASSFYPRDGLTFRQFF.

The chain recombines TRBV4-1 with TRBJ2-7; the match to TRBD1 covers 7 bases. The germline V gene has CDR1 MGHRA and CDR2 YSYEKL. The CDR3 totals 16 residues. V was clipped by 3 bases and J by 2 bases; unmatched bases: 10. CDR3 sequence: CASSHVGQDLTYEQYF. The CDR3 coding sequence is TGCGCCAGCAGCCACGTCGGACAGGACCTAACCTACGAGCAGTACTTC.

The genes are TRBV5-1 and TRBJ2-1; D is ambiguous. Looked up from germline, CDR1 is SGHRS and CDR2 is YFSETQ. The V end lost 4 bases, the J end lost 6 bases, and 14 bases lay between the germline ends. CDR3 length equals 14 residues. Written as DNA, the CDR3 is TGCGCCAGCAGCCCCAGCTGGGTACTCAATGAGCAGTTCTTC. Its protein is CASSPSWVLNEQFF. Using reference TRBV5-1 and TRBJ2-1 for the parts outside the CDR3, the full variable domain is KAGVTQTPRYLIKTRGQQVTLSCSPISGHRSVSWYQQTPGQGLQFLFEYFSETQRNKGNFPGRFSGRQFSNSRSEMNVSTLELGDSALYLCASSPSWVLNEQFFGPGTRLTVL.

This chain joins TRBV28 and TRBJ2-7; D gene unclear. This CDR3 is 13 amino acids long. Germline V gene data show CDR1 as MDHEN and CDR2 as SYDVKM. Trimming took 4 bases from V and 4 from J, leaving 11 bases between them. The CDR3 DNA reads as TGTGCCAGCAGTTCCTTCGCCCCTTACGAGCAGTACTTC. Amino acid sequence: CASSSFAPYEQYF.